Below, 11 T cell receptor beta chains from the same sample are listed, as sequenced in a study of beta chain features in type 1 diabetes (dated by TCRdb to the late 2010s). Receptors were amplified or captured by the immunoSEQ multiplex PCR assay. All of the isolated RNA was reverse transcribed with the High Capacity cDNA Reverse Transcription Kit, so expressed TCRB transcripts were sequenced. This is the immuneACCESS table as TCRdb keeps it, with only in-frame sequences that have V and J called. A part of the clones is gone; compared with another copy, unresolved V genes explain less than half, and the rest is unexplained. The sample table holds a few hundred thousand clones, of which about 15% were seen once. The ten largest account for roughly 0.033% of the sample. The sequenced sample was naive CD4+ T cells from blood. Read against the paper, the sample's cell subset or site label means: true naive CD4+ T cells. Every receptor here comes from a man aged 25 to 40 in good health.

This clone was seen a few times. The chain is built from TRBV5-4 and TRBJ2-2; the D gene is possibly TRBD1 (6 bases). Between the trimmed V and J ends, which lost 2 bases and 0 bases, there was a span of 11 bases. The CDR3 is made up of 16 amino acids. Looked up from germline, CDR1 is SGHNT and CDR2 is YYREEE (reference sequence). As DNA, the CDR3 is TGTGCCAGCAGCTTAGACAGGTTCGCGAACACCGGGGAGCTGTTTTTT. It translates to CASSLDRFANTGELFF.

This clone was observed a few times. The V and J genes are TRBV12-5 and TRBJ2-6; D perhaps matches TRBD1 (5 bases). V dropped 4 bases and J dropped 0 bases, with 22 bases sitting between them. CDR1 and CDR2 from the germline V gene are LGHNT and FRNRAP. This CDR3 has 20 amino acids. The CDR3 protein is CASGSSAFGGASSGANVLTF. CDR3 bases: TGTGCTAGTGGTTCCTCCGCCTTTGGTGGGGCATCCTCTGGGGCCAACGTCCTGACTTTC.

In its sample, this clone was seen a few times. The chain carries TRBV15 and TRBJ2-7; no clear D gene. CDR3 length equals 14 residues. CDR1 and CDR2 (germline): LNHNV, YYDKDF (reference sequence). Trimming removed 2 bases at V and 7 bases at J, with 15 bases between. Here the CDR3 DNA reads TGTGCCACCAGCAGACGCCGACACCCCGGGGAGCAGTACGTC. It specifies CATSRRRHPGEQYV.

This clone turned up a few times. The V gene is TRBV2, the J gene TRBJ1-5; no reliable D call. Trimming removed 7 bases at V and 4 bases at J, with 11 bases between. The germline V gene encodes CDR1 SNHLY and CDR2 FYNNEI. CDR3 length equals 13 residues. The CDR3 region is CASTESANQPQHF. CDR3 coding DNA: TGTGCCAGCACAGAGTCTGCAAATCAGCCCCAGCATTTT.

This clone was counted a few times. The chain uses TRBV25-1 and TRBJ1-4; TRBD1 might be the D (5 bases). Germline assignment: CDR1 MGHDK and CDR2 SYGVNS. V was shortened by 1 base and J by 2 bases, with 11 bases between the two germline ends. The length of the CDR3 is 16 residues. CDR3 in amino acids: CASSELGQGTNEKLFF. The CDR3 DNA reads as TGTGCCAGCAGTGAATTGGGGCAGGGTACTAATGAAAAACTGTTTTTT.

The V gene is TRBV7-3, the J gene TRBJ2-7; 12 bases are shared with TRBD2. With 5 bases clipped from V and 7 bases from J, the junction kept 9 bases outside the gene matches. Looked up from germline, CDR1 is SGHTA and CDR2 is FQGTGA. The CDR3 length is 15 residues. The CDR3 protein is CASSLTSGSICEQYV. CDR3 in DNA: TGTGCCAGCAGCCTGACTAGCGGGAGTATCTGTGAGCAGTACGTC.

This clone has a handful of counts. The chain couples TRBV6-5 to TRBJ2-1; D is undetermined. The germline gives CDR1 MNHEY, CDR2 SVGAGI. The CDR3 consists of 11 residues. Trimming cost V 7 bases and J 6 bases, with 7 bases left between them. CDR3 nucleotide sequence: TGTGCCAGCATTAGTGTCAATGAGCAGTTCTTC. Protein sequence: CASISVNEQFF.

There are a few counts of this clone. V gene TRBV7-9 combines with J gene TRBJ2-7, with 15 nucleotides matching TRBD2. V trimming: 5 bases; J trimming: 6 bases; junction bases outside the gene matches: 5. In germline, CDR1 is SEHNR, CDR2 FQNEAQ (reference sequence). The CDR3 has 15 amino acids. As DNA, the CDR3 is TGTGCCAGCAGCGGACTAGCGGGAGGGCCCACCGAGCAGTACGTC. This codes for CASSGLAGGPTEQYV.

V is TRBV5-6 and J is TRBJ2-7; D possibly corresponds to TRBD2 (6 bases). The germline V gene has CDR1 SGHDT and CDR2 YYEEEE. Trimming left V 2 bases short and J 2 bases short, with 11 bases between. CDR3 length: 14 amino acids. The CDR3 region has the DNA TGTGCCAGCAGCTTCGCGGGGAGAGCCTACGAGCAGTACTTC. Translation: CASSFAGRAYEQYF.

This clone has only a few counts. CDR3 bases: TGTGCCCCTGCGGGCCCCCGAAAGGCCAACGTCCTGACTTTC. It codes for CAPAGPRKANVLTF. V is TRBV15 and J is TRBJ2-6; weak D call: TRBD2 (5 bases). Germline V gene data show CDR1 as LNHNV and CDR2 as YYDKDF (reference sequence). Trimming removed 11 bases from V and 6 bases from J, with 17 bases in between. This CDR3 contains 14 residues.

The rearrangement joins TRBV7-3 to TRBJ2-7; weak D call: TRBD2 (5 bases). CDR3 length equals 13 residues. V dropped 5 bases and J dropped 12 bases, with 20 bases sitting between them. CDR1 is SGHTA and CDR2 is FQGTGA in the germline V gene. The CDR3 is CASSIRTSPSLYV. For the CDR3, the DNA is TGTGCCAGCAGCATAAGGACTTCACCTTCTCTGTACGTC.